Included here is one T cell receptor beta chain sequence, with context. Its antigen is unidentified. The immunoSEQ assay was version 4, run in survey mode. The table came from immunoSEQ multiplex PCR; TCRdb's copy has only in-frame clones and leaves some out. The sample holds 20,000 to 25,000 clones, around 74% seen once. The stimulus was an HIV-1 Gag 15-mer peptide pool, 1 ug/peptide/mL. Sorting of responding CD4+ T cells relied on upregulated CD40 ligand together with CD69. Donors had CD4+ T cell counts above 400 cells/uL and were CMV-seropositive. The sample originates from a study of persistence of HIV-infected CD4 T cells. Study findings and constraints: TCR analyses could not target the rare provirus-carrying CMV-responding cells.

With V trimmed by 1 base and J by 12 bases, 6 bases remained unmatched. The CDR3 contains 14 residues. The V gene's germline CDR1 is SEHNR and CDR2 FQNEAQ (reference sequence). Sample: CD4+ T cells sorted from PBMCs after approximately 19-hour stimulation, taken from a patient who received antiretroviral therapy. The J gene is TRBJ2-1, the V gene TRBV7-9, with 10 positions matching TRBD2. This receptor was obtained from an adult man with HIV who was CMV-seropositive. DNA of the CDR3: TGTGCCAGCAGCTTAGTCCCTCTAGCGGGGGCGCAGTTCTTC. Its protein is CASSLVPLAGAQFF.